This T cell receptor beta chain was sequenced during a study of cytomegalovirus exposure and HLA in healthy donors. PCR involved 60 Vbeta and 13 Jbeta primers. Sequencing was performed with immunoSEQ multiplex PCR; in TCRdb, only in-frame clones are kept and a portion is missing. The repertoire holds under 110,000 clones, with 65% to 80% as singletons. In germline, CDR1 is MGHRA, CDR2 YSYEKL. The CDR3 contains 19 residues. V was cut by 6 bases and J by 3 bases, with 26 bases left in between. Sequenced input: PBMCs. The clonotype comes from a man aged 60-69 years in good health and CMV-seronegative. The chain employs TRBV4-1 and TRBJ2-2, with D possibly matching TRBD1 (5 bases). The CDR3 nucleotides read TGCGCCAGCAGAAATCTCCGAGACAGTAGTTGGGGCTACACCGGGGAGCTGTTTTTT. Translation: CASRNLRDSSWGYTGELFF.